The next 9 T cell receptor beta chains were all read from a single sample in a study of cytomegalovirus exposure and HLA in healthy donors. Vbeta (60) and Jbeta (13) primers were used in the PCR. Here immunoSEQ multiplex PCR was the method, and the copy in TCRdb shows in-frame clones only, minus some. The sample contains tens of thousands of clones, approximately 81% of which appear only once. Sample: PBMCs. These receptors all stem from a woman aged 25 to 39 in good health and CMV-seronegative.

This chain uses TRBV10-1 with TRBJ2-2, with D possibly being TRBD2 (5 bases). CDR1 WNHNN and CDR2 SYGVQD come from the germline V gene (reference sequence). The CDR3 length is 13 residues. Trimming took 7 bases from V and 0 from J, leaving 6 bases between them. In DNA form, the CDR3 reads TGCGCCAGCACCGGGGCGAACACCGGGGAGCTGTTTTTT. This gives the protein CASTGANTGELFF.

This chain joins TRBV6-5 and TRBJ1-1; the match to TRBD1 covers 8 bases. V shed 5 bases and J 6 bases; nucleotides not matched to a gene: 5. The CDR3 contains 13 residues. CDR1 and CDR2 (germline): MNHEY, SVGAGI. Here the CDR3 DNA reads TGTGCCAGCAGTCTCACAGGGGGGTCTGAAGCTTTCTTT. Translation gives CASSLTGGSEAFF.

The CDR3 coding sequence is TGTGCCAGCAGTCCATGGACAGGGGAGGCCGAGCAGTACTTC. This encodes CASSPWTGEAEQYF. The chain couples TRBV27 to TRBJ2-7; 9 nucleotides agree with TRBD1. Per germline, CDR1 MNHEY and CDR2 SMNVEV (reference sequence). The J segment lost 6 bases and the V segment lost 5 bases, leaving 8 bases of the junction unmatched. The CDR3 is 14 amino acids.

The chain uses TRBV13 and TRBJ1-2; 7 bases line up with TRBD1. Germline V gives CDR1 PRHDT, CDR2 FYEKMQ (reference sequence). CDR3 length: 18 residues. V lost 5 bases, J lost 4 bases, and 19 bases stayed unmatched. The CDR3 here is CASSPRTGVLVSSYGYTF. The CDR3 nucleotides are TGTGCCAGCAGCCCTCGGACAGGTGTATTAGTAAGTAGCTATGGCTACACCTTC.

This chain uses TRBV5-1 with TRBJ2-7; TRBD2 matches 8 bases. The CDR3 is 14 residues long. V was clipped by 4 bases and J by 6 bases; unmatched bases: 9. Looked up from germline, CDR1 is SGHRS and CDR2 is YFSETQ. The CDR3 reads CASSPGLGVREQYF. The CDR3 region has the DNA TGCGCCAGCAGCCCGGGACTAGGGGTTCGCGAGCAGTACTTC.

The rearrangement uses TRBV2 and TRBJ1-5, with 8 bases identical to TRBD1. The CDR3 length is 16 residues. CDR1 is SNHLY and CDR2 is FYNNEI in the germline V gene. V was clipped by 3 bases and J by 7 bases; unmatched bases: 11. CDR3 DNA: TGTGCCAGCAGTGATGAGCTTGGACAGGGAATACAGCCCCAGCATTTT. Translating gives CASSDELGQGIQPQHF.

The chain uses TRBV15 and TRBJ2-6; weak D call: TRBD1 (8 bases). The CDR3 runs 19 residues. V was pared by 1 base and J by 0 bases, with 16 bases between. Germline loops: CDR1 LNHNV, CDR2 YYDKDF (reference sequence). The CDR3 loop reads CATSRVRGTGSSGANVLTF. The CDR3 coding sequence is TGTGCCACCAGCAGAGTGCGGGGGACAGGAAGCTCTGGGGCCAACGTCCTGACTTTC.

The chain employs TRBV5-6 and TRBJ2-3, with D maybe TRBD2 (7 bases). The ends were cut back, 2 bases at V and 5 bases at J, with 18 bases in the middle. Per the germline V gene, CDR1 is SGHDT and CDR2 is YYEEEE. CDR3 length: 16 amino acids. CDR3 region: CASSLRGGVLEDTQYF. For the CDR3, the DNA is TGTGCCAGCAGCTTAAGGGGGGGGGTATTGGAAGATACGCAGTATTTT.

This chain joins TRBV6-5 and TRBJ1-4, with unresolved D. The CDR3 is 14 residues long. Between the trimmed V and J ends, which lost 6 bases and 7 bases, there was a span of 15 bases. Germline CDR1 reads MNHEY; CDR2 reads SVGAGI. The CDR3, as DNA: TGTGCCAGCAGGAGAGGGCAGATCGGTGAAAAACTGTTTTTT. Translating gives CASRRGQIGEKLFF.